What follows are 18 T cell receptor beta chains derived from one specimen sequenced in a study of T cell responses to AZD1222 COVID-19 vaccine. Profiling relied on immunoSEQ multiplex PCR, and the TCRdb table lists in-frame clones only, not all of them. This sample's clone table lists about 140,000 clones. The sequenced material came from peripheral blood. The receptors derive from an adult in good health.

This chain connects TRBV29-1 to TRBJ1-2; maybe TRBD1 (5 bases). This CDR3 region has 11 residues. Germline CDR1 and CDR2: SQVTM and ANQGSEA. V was shortened by 2 bases and J by 9 bases, with 10 bases between the two germline ends. The CDR3 nucleotides are TGCAGCGTTGAACGAGGGGAACGCTACACCTTC. Translating gives CSVERGERYTF.

The V and J genes are TRBV7-2 and TRBJ1-2; 9 nucleotides agree with TRBD1. The CDR3 consists of 13 residues. CDR1 and CDR2 (germline): SGHTA, FQGNSA. V trimming: 6 bases; J trimming: 9 bases; junction bases outside the gene matches: 8. Written as DNA, the CDR3 is TGTGCCAGCAGGTTCCGGGACAGGGAGAGCTACACCTTC. The encoded protein is CASRFRDRESYTF.

The rearrangement uses TRBV9 and TRBJ1-4; the match to TRBD1 covers 8 bases. The germline V gene encodes CDR1 SGDLS and CDR2 YYNGEE. The ends lost 4 bases at V and 6 bases at J; junction bases unmatched: 8. The CDR3 loop spans 15 amino acids. The CDR3 sequence: CASSLRTGRYEKLFF. In nucleotides, the CDR3 is TGTGCCAGCAGCTTGCGGACAGGGAGATATGAAAAACTGTTTTTT.

A remark on this clone: Mismatch with germline at one junction end may stem from a read error. The V gene is TRBV11-2, the J gene TRBJ2-7; TRBD1 agrees at 7 bases. This CDR3 is built from 14 residues. Germline V gene sequence: CDR1 SGHAT, CDR2 FQNNGV. CDR3: CVSSTGTATYEQYF. CDR3 nucleotide sequence: TGTGTCAGCAGCACCGGGACAGCCACCTACGAGCAGTACTTC.

The chain carries TRBV6-6 and TRBJ2-6; tentative D call: TRBD1 (6 bases). The germline V and J ends were trimmed by 6 bases and 0 bases, with 9 bases remaining between them. The CDR3 totals 15 residues. Germline CDR1 MNHNY, CDR2 SVGAGI (reference sequence). The CDR3 is CASRVDSSGANVLTF. CDR3 nucleotides: TGTGCCAGCAGGGTGGACAGCTCTGGGGCCAACGTCCTGACTTTC.

The V call is TRBV10-3, the J call TRBJ1-6; D perhaps matches TRBD1 (5 bases). Germline V lookup: CDR1 ENHRY, CDR2 SYGVKD. V lost 4 bases and J 7 bases, leaving 20 bases between the germline ends. The length of the CDR3 is 17 residues. CDR3 protein: CAISGKQEGLRNSPLHF. The CDR3 DNA reads as TGTGCCATCAGTGGCAAACAGGAGGGATTAAGGAATTCACCCCTCCACTTT.

The chain uses TRBV3-1 (or the pseudogene TRBV3-2) and TRBJ1-1; TRBD1 is a possible D gene (5 bases). Germline CDR1 and CDR2: LGHDT and YNNKEL (reference sequence). CDR3 length equals 13 residues. Trimming removed 1 base from V and 11 bases from J, with 14 bases in between. CDR3: CASSQGTGTKAFF. In DNA form, the CDR3 reads TGTGCCAGCAGCCAAGGAACCGGGACCAAGGCTTTCTTT.

The chain is built from TRBV7-7 and TRBJ1-4; no firm D call. V was clipped by 1 base and J by 5 bases, with 11 bases between them. Germline lookup yields CDR1 SSHAT and CDR2 FNYEAQ (reference sequence). The CDR3 loop spans 15 amino acids. The CDR3 region is CASSLGLSGNEKLFF. The CDR3 coding sequence is TGTGCCAGCAGCTTAGGTTTATCGGGGAATGAAAAACTGTTTTTT.

The CDR3 protein is CASSLVQRGLDTQYF. The CDR3 coding sequence is TGTGCCAGCAGCTTAGTCCAGCGGGGGCTAGATACGCAGTATTTT. This chain connects TRBV7-9 to TRBJ2-3; 8 positions match TRBD2. V lost 1 base, J lost 5 bases, and 5 bases stayed unmatched. CDR3 size: 15 residues. Germline loops: CDR1 SEHNR, CDR2 FQNEAQ (reference sequence).

Details on this clone: Other DNA sequences in the sample encode the same CDR3. V is TRBV2 and J is TRBJ2-7; TRBD1 agrees at 7 bases. In germline, CDR1 is SNHLY, CDR2 FYNNEI. The CDR3 has 14 residues. V was clipped by 2 bases and J by 2 bases; unmatched bases: 3. In nucleotides, the CDR3 is TGTGCCAGCAGTGAACAGGGGGAAACCTACGAGCAGTACTTC. It yields the protein CASSEQGETYEQYF.

The chain combines TRBV5-1 with TRBJ2-7, with 11 positions matching TRBD1. Germline V lookup: CDR1 SGHRS, CDR2 YFSETQ. V gave up 3 bases and J gave up 2 bases; unmatched junction bases: 4. CDR3 length: 15 residues. The CDR3 sequence is CASSSGTGGPYEQYF. The CDR3 DNA is TGCGCCAGCAGCTCAGGGACAGGGGGTCCCTACGAGCAGTACTTC. Full variable domain (outside the CDR3, taken from reference TRBV5-1 and TRBJ2-7): KAGVTQTPRYLIKTRGQQVTLSCSPISGHRSVSWYQQTPGQGLQFLFEYFSETQRNKGNFPGRFSGRQFSNSRSEMNVSTLELGDSALYLCASSSGTGGPYEQYFGPGTRLTVT.

This chain joins TRBV4-1 and TRBJ1-5; D remains ambiguous. The CDR3 is made up of 15 amino acids. Between the trimmed V and J ends, which lost 0 bases and 7 bases, there was a span of 13 bases. Germline V gene lookup returns CDR1 MGHRA and CDR2 YSYEKL. CDR3 sequence: CASSQDPGWEQPQHF. The CDR3 region has the DNA TGCGCCAGCAGCCAAGATCCCGGGTGGGAACAGCCCCAGCATTTT.

V usage is TRBV7-9 and J usage is TRBJ1-6, with D tentatively TRBD1 (5 bases). CDR3 size: 17 residues. V shed 3 bases and J shed 0 bases, with 12 bases lying between them. CDR1 is SEHNR and CDR2 is FQNEAQ in the germline V gene (reference sequence). The CDR3 region has the DNA TGTGCCAGCAGCTTCGGGGCGCAGGGCTCCTATAATTCACCCCTCCACTTT. Encoded protein: CASSFGAQGSYNSPLHF.

The CDR3 DNA follows: TGCGCCAGCAGCTTGGGACAGGATTATTCACCCCTCCACTTT. Its protein is CASSLGQDYSPLHF. The chain uses TRBV5-1 and TRBJ1-6, with D perhaps matching TRBD1 (6 bases). Germline loops: CDR1 SGHRS, CDR2 YFSETQ. The CDR3 extends over 14 amino acids. Trimming pared 0 bases from V and 8 bases from J, leaving 9 bases between. The full variable domain, rest sourced from reference TRBV5-1 and TRBJ1-6, is KAGVTQTPRYLIKTRGQQVTLSCSPISGHRSVSWYQQTPGQGLQFLFEYFSETQRNKGNFPGRFSGRQFSNSRSEMNVSTLELGDSALYLCASSLGQDYSPLHFGNGTRLTVT.

The chain uses TRBV9 and TRBJ2-1, with 10 bases fitting TRBD2. CDR1 and CDR2 (germline): SGDLS, YYNGEE. The length of the CDR3 is 17 residues. Trimming cost V 0 bases and J 7 bases; bases outside gene matches: 10. CDR3 amino acids: CASSVVAGGNLGNEQFF. The CDR3 DNA sequence: TGTGCCAGCAGCGTAGTAGCGGGGGGCAACCTCGGGAATGAGCAGTTCTTC. The full variable domain, its missing parts supplied by reference TRBV9 and TRBJ2-1, is DSGVTQTPKHLITATGQRVTLRCSPRSGDLSVYWYQQSLDQGLQFLIQYYNGEERAKGNILERFSAQQFPDLHSELNLSSLELGDSALYFCASSVVAGGNLGNEQFFGPGTRLTVL.

V usage is TRBV4-1 and J usage is TRBJ1-1, with D unresolved. From germline, CDR1 is MGHRA and CDR2 YSYEKL. The ends were cut back, 4 bases at V and 6 bases at J, with 12 bases in the middle. The CDR3 has 13 residues. CDR3 protein: CASSLGMIAEAFF. The CDR3 DNA reads as TGCGCCAGCAGCCTGGGTATGATCGCTGAAGCTTTCTTT.

The rearrangement links TRBV3-1 (or the pseudogene TRBV3-2) to TRBJ1-4, with TRBD1 as a possible D gene (6 bases). The V end lost 0 bases, the J end lost 8 bases, and 7 bases lay between the germline ends. The germline gives CDR1 LGHDT, CDR2 YNNKEL (reference sequence). This CDR3 has 13 residues. CDR3 loop: CASSQEGGEKLFF. DNA of the CDR3: TGTGCCAGCAGCCAAGAAGGGGGAGAAAAACTGTTTTTT.

The rearrangement uses TRBV5-8 and TRBJ2-2; D is possibly TRBD2 (6 bases). The CDR3 runs 17 residues. Trimming cost V 1 base and J 5 bases, with 18 bases left between them. Germline values: CDR1 SGHTS, CDR2 YDEGEE. The CDR3 nucleotides are TGTGCCAGCAGCTTGTCGGGGGTCGGTTGGGAAACCGGGGAGCTGTTTTTT. Translation gives CASSLSGVGWETGELFF. Full variable domain (remainder filled in from reference TRBV5-8 and TRBJ2-2): EAGVTQSPTHLIKTRGQQATLRCSPISGHTSVYWYQQALGLGLQFLLWYDEGEERNRGNFPPRFSGRQFPNYSSELNVNALELEDSALYLCASSLSGVGWETGELFFGEGSRLTVL.